What follows describes a single T cell receptor beta chain. Its antigen is unidentified. Relative to the germline gene, one junction end is altered; a read error may explain this. Germline V lookup: CDR1 LNHDA, CDR2 SQIVND (reference sequence). This CDR3 is 14 amino acids long. The data are from a study of CD8 T cells in ankylosing spondylitis. Study-wide results and caveats: Reportedly, disease-linked clones are significantly enriched in ankylosing spondylitis patients' matched synovial fluid.

TCRdb itself ran the 5' RACE reads through MiXCR, one entry per CDR3 protein. In the table there are approximately 150,000 distinct CDR3 sequences, around 43% of which are singletons. Specimen: synovial fluid, either unsorted or a sorted T cell fraction (not recorded which). The sequence was obtained from a male donor with ankylosing spondylitis. This rearrangement joins TRBV19 to TRBJ2-2; the D gene is possibly TRBD2 (5 bases). Here the CDR3 DNA reads TGTCCCAGTAGCCAACTAGATCACACCGGGGAGCTGTTTTTT. Translation gives CPSSQLDHTGELFF.